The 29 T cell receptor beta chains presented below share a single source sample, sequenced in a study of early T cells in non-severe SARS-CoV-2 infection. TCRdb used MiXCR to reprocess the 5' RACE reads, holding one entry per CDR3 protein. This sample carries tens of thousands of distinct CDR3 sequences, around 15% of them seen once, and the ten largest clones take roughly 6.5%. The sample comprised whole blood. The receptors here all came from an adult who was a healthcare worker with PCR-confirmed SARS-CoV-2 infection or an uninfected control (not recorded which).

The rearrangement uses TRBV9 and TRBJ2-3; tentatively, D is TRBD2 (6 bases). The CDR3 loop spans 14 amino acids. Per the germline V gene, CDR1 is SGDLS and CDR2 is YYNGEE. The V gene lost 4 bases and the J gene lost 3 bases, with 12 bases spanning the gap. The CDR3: CASSPLGGTDTQYF. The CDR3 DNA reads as TGTGCCAGCAGCCCCTTGGGGGGTACAGATACGCAGTATTTT.

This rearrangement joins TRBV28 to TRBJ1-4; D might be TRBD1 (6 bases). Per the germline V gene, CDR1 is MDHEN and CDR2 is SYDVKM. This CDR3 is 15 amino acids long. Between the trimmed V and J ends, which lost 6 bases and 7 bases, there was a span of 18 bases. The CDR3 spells CASRPGGAAGEKLFF. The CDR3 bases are TGTGCCAGCAGGCCTGGGGGGGCTGCTGGTGAAAAACTGTTTTTT.

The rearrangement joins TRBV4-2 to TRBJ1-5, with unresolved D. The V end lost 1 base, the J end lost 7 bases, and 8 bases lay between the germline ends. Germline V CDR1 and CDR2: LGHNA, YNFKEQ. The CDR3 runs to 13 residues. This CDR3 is CASSQGATQPQHF. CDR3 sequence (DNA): TGTGCCAGCAGCCAAGGGGCTACACAGCCCCAGCATTTT.

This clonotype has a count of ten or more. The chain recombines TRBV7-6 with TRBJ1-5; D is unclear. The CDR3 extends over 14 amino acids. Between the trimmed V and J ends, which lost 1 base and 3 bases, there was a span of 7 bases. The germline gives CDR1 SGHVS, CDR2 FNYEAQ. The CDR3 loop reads CASSLDQNNQPQHF. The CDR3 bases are TGTGCCAGCAGCTTAGACCAGAACAATCAGCCCCAGCATTTT.

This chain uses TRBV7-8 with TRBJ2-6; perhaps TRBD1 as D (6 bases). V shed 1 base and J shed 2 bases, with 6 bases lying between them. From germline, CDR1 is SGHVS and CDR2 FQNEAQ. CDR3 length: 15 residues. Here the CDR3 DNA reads TGTGCCAGCAGCTTAGAGGGGGCTGGGGCCAACGTCCTGACTTTC. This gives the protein CASSLEGAGANVLTF.

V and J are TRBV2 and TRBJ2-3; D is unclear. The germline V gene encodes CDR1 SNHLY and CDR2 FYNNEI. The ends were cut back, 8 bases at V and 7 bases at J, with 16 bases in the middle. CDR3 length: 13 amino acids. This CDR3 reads CASGLEEDHTQYF. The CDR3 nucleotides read TGTGCCAGCGGATTGGAAGAAGATCATACGCAGTATTTT.

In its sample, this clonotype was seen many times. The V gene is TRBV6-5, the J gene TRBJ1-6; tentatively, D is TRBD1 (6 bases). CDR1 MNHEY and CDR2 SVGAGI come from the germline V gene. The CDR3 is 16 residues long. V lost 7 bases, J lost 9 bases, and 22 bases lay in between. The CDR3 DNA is TGTGCCAGCAACAAAATGAGTCCAGGGGAAGGTTCACCCCTCCACTTT. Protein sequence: CASNKMSPGEGSPLHF.

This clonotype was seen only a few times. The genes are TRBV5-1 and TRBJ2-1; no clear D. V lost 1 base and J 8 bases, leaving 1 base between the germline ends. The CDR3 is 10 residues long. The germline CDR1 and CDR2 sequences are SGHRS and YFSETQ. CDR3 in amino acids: CASSLHEQFF. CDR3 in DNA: TGCGCCAGCAGCTTGCATGAGCAGTTCTTC.

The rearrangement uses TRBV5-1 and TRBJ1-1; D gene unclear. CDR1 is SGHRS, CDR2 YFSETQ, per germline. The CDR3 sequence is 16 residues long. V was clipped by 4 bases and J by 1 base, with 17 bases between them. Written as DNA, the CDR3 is TGCGCCAGCAGCAGCCGGGGAACAGATCCGAACACTGAAGCTTTCTTT. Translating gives CASSSRGTDPNTEAFF.

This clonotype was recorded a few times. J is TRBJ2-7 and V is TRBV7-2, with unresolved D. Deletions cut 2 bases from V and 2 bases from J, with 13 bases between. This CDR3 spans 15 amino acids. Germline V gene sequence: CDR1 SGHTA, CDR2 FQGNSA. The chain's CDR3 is CASSLLLPSPYEQYF. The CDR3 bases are TGTGCCAGCAGCTTATTATTGCCTAGTCCCTACGAGCAGTACTTC.

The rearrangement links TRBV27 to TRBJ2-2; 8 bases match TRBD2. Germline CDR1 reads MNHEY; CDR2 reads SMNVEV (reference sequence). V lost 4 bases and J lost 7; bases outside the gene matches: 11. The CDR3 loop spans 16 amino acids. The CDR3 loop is CASSSQGAGEHGELFF. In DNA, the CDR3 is TGTGCCAGCAGTTCCCAGGGAGCGGGGGAACACGGGGAGCTGTTTTTT.

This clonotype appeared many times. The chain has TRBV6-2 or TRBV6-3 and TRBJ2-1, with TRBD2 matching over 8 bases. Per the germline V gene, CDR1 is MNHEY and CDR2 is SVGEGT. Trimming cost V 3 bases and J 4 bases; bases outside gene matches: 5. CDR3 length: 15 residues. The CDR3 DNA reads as TGTGCCAGCAGTTATAGGGCGGGGGGATACAATGAGCAGTTCTTC. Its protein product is CASSYRAGGYNEQFF.

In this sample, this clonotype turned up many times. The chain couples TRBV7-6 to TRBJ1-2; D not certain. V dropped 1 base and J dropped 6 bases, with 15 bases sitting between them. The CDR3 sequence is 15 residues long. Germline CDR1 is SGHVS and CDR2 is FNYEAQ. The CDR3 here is CASSLGTLGFDGYTF. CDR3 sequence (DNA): TGTGCCAGCAGCTTAGGCACTCTGGGGTTTGATGGCTACACCTTC.

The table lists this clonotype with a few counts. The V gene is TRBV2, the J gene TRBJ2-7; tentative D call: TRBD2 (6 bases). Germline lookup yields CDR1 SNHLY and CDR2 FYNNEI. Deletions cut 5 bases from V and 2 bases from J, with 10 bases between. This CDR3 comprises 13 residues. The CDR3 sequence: CASSPPGAYEQYF. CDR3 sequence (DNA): TGTGCCAGCAGTCCCCCGGGGGCCTACGAGCAGTACTTC.

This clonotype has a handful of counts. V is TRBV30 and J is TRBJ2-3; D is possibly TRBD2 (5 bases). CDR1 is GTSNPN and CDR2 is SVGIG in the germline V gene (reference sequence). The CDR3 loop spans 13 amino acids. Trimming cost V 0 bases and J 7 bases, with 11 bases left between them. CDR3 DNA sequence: TGTGCCTGGAGTGTATCGAGGGAGAATACGCAGTATTTT. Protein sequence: CAWSVSRENTQYF.

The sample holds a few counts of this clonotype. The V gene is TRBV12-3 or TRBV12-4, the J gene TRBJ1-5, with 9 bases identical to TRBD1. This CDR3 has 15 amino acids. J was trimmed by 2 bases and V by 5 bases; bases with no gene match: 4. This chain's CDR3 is CASSVGDRGNQPQHF. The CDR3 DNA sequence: TGTGCCAGCAGTGTGGGGGACAGGGGCAATCAGCCCCAGCATTTT.

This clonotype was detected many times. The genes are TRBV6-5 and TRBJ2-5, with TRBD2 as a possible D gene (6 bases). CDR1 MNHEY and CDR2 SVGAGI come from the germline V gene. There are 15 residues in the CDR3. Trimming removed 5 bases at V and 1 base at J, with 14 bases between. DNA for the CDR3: TGTGCCAGCAGTCGCGGGACCCGGGGCCAAGAGACCCAGTACTTC. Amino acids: CASSRGTRGQETQYF.

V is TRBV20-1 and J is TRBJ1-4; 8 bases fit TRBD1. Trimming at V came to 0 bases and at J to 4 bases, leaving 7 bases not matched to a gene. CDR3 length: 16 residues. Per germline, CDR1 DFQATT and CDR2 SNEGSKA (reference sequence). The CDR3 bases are TGCAGTGCTAGAGACCCCCAGGGGGCCGGTAATGAAAAACTGTTTTTT. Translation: CSARDPQGAGNEKLFF.

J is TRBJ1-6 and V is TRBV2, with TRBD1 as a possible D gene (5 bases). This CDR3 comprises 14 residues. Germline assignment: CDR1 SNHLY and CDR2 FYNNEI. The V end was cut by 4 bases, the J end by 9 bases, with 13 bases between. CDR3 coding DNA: TGTGCCAGCAGTGGGGGCTTAGAATCTTCACCCCTCCACTTT. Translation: CASSGGLESSPLHF. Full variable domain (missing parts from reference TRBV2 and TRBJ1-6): EPEVTQTPSHQVTQMGQEVILRCVPISNHLYFYWYRQILGQKVEFLVSFYNNEISEKSEIFDDQFSVERPDGSNFTLKIRSTKLEDSAMYFCASSGGLESSPLHFGNGTRLTVT.

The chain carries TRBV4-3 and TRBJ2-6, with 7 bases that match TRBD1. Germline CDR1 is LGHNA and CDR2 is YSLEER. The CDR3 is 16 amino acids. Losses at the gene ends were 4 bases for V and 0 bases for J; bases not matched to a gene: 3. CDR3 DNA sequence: TGCGCCAGCAGCCGGACAGGACTCTCTGGGGCCAACGTCCTGACTTTC. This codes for CASSRTGLSGANVLTF.

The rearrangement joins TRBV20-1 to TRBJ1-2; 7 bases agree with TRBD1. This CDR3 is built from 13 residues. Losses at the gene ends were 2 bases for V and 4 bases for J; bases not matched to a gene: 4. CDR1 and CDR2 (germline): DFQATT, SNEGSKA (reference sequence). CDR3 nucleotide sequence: TGCAGTGCTAGAAAGGGACAGTCCTATGGCTACACCTTC. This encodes CSARKGQSYGYTF.

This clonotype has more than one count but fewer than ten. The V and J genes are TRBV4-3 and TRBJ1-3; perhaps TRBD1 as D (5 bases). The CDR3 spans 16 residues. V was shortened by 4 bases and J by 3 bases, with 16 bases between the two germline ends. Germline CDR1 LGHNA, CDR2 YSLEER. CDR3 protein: CASSLQVPARGNTIYF. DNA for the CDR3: TGCGCCAGCAGCCTACAGGTTCCCGCCCGTGGAAACACCATATATTTT.

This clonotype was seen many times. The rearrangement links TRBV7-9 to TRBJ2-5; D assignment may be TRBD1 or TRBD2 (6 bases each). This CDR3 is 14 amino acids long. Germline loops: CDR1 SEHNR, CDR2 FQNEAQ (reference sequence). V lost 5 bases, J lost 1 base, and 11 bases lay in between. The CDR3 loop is CASSQRGAQETQYF. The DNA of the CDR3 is TGTGCCAGCAGCCAAAGGGGGGCCCAAGAGACCCAGTACTTC.

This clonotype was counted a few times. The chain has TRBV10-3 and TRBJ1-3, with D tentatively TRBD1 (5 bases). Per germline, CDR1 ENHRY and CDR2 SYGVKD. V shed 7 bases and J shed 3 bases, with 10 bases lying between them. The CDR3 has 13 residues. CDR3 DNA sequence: TGTGCCATCACCAGGGCTGTTGGAAACACCATATATTTT. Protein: CAITRAVGNTIYF.

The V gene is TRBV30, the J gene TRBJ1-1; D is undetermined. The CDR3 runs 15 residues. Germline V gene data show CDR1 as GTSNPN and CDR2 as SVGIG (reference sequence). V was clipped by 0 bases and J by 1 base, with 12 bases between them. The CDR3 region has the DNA TGTGCCTGGAGTGTAATCGGCGGCCGGAACACTGAAGCTTTCTTT. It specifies CAWSVIGGRNTEAFF.

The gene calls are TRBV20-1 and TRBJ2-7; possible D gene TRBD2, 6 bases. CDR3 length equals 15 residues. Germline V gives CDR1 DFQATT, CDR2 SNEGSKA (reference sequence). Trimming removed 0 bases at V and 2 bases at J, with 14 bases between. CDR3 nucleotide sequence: TGCAGTGCTAGAGATAGAGGGAGGACGACCTACGAGCAGTACTTC. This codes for CSARDRGRTTYEQYF.

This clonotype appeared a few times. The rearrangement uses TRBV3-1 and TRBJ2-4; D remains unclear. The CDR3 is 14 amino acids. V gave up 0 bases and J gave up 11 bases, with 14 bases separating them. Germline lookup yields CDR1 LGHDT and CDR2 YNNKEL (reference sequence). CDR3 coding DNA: TGTGCCAGCAGCCAAGAGAGTACCTGGTTCGTTCAGTACTTC. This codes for CASSQESTWFVQYF.

CDR3 bases: TGCGCCAGCAGCCAGACAGGGGGAGCCAAAAACATTCAGTACTTC. It codes for CASSQTGGAKNIQYF. The chain uses TRBV4-3 and TRBJ2-4; 9 bases line up with TRBD1. Germline trimming cut 3 bases from V and 0 bases from J; bases unmatched to any gene: 0. The CDR3 has 15 amino acids. Germline V gives CDR1 LGHNA, CDR2 YSLEER.

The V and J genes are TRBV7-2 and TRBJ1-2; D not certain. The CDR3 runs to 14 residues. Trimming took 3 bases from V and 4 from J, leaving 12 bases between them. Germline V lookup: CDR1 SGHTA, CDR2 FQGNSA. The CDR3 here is CASSFIGKGYGYTF. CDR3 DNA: TGTGCCAGCAGCTTTATTGGGAAAGGCTATGGCTACACCTTC.